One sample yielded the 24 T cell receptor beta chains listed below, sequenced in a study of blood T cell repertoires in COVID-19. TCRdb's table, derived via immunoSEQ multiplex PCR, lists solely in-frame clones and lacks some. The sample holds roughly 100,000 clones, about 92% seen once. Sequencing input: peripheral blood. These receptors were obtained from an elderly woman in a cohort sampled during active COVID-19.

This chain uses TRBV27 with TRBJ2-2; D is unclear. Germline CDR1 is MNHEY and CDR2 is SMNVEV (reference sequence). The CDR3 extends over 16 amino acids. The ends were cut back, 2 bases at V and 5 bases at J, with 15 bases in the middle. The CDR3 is CASSLEVYPRTGELFF. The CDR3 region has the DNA TGTGCCAGCAGTTTAGAGGTCTATCCCCGAACCGGGGAGCTGTTTTTT.

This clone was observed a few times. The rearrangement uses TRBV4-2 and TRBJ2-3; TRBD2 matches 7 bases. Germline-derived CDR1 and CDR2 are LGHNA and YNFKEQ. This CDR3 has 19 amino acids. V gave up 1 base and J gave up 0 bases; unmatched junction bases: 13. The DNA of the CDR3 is TGTGCCAGCAGCCAAGTGGGGCTAGCGGAGGTTTGGAGCACAGATACGCAGTATTTT. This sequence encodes CASSQVGLAEVWSTDTQYF.

CDR3 residues: CASSFSRGLNTEAFF. The CDR3 nucleotides are TGTGCCAGCAGCTTTTCCAGGGGACTGAACACTGAAGCTTTCTTT. The gene calls are TRBV7-9 and TRBJ1-1; D is possibly TRBD1 (6 bases). Germline CDR1 SEHNR, CDR2 FQNEAQ (reference sequence). V dropped 3 bases and J dropped 0 bases, with 11 bases sitting between them. The CDR3 length is 15 residues.

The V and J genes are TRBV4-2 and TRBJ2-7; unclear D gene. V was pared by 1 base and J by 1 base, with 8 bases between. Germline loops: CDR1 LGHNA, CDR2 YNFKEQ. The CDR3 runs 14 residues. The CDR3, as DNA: TGTGCCAGCAGCCAAGCGGCCGGGTCCTACGAGCAGTACTTC. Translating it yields CASSQAAGSYEQYF.

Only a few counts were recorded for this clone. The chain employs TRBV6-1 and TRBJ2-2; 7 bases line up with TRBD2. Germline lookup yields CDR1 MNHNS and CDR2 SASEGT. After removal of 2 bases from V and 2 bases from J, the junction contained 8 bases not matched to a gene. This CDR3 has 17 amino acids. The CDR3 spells CASSEFGQRGNTGELFF. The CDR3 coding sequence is TGTGCCAGCAGTGAATTCGGGCAGCGGGGAAACACCGGGGAGCTGTTTTTT.

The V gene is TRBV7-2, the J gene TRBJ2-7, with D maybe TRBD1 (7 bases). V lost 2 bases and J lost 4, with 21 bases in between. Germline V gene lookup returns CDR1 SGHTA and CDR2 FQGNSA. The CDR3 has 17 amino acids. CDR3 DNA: TGTGCCAGCAGCTTAACGGAGGGGGCGGGATCGCGGTACGAGCAGTACTTC. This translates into CASSLTEGAGSRYEQYF.

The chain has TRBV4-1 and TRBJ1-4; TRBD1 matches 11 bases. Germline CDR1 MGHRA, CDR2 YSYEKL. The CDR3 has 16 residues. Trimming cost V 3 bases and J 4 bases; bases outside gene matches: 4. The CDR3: CASSQRTGGGNEKLFF. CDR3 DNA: TGCGCCAGCAGCCAGCGGACAGGGGGCGGTAATGAAAAACTGTTTTTT.

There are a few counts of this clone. Here the CDR3 reads CASSMTSGEYNEQFF. The CDR3 nucleotides are TGTGCCAGTAGTATGACTAGCGGGGAATACAATGAGCAGTTCTTC. This chain joins TRBV19 and TRBJ2-1; TRBD2 matches 11 bases. Trimming removed 3 bases from V and 4 bases from J; junction bases left unmatched: 2. Germline V lookup: CDR1 LNHDA, CDR2 SQIVND (reference sequence). The CDR3 length is 15 residues.

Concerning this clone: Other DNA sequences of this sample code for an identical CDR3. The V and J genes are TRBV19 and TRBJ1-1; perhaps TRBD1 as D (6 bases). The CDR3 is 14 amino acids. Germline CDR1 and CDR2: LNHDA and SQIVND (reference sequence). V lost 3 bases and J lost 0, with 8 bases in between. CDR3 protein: CASSIQGLNTEAFF. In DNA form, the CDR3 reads TGTGCCAGTAGTATTCAGGGGCTGAACACTGAAGCTTTCTTT.

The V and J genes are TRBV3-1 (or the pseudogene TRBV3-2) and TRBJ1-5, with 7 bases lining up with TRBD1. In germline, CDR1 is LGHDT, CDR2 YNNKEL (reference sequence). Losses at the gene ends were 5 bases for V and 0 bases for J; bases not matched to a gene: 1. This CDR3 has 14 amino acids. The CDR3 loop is CASSWTGSNQPQHF. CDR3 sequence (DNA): TGTGCCAGCAGCTGGACAGGTAGCAATCAGCCCCAGCATTTT.

The CDR3 region is CASSQDYRSSNEKLFF. The CDR3 bases are TGTGCCAGCAGCCAAGATTACCGCAGTTCTAATGAAAAACTGTTTTTT. The chain recombines TRBV4-2 with TRBJ1-4; D gene uncertain. Germline V gives CDR1 LGHNA, CDR2 YNFKEQ. This CDR3 comprises 16 residues. The V end lost 0 bases, the J end lost 3 bases, and 11 bases lay between the germline ends.

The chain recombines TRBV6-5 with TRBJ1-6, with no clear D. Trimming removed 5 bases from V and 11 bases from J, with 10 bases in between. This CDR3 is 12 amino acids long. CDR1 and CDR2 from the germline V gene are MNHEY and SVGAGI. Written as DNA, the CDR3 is TGTGCCAGCAGTACCCCAGAAACACCCCTCCACTTT. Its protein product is CASSTPETPLHF.

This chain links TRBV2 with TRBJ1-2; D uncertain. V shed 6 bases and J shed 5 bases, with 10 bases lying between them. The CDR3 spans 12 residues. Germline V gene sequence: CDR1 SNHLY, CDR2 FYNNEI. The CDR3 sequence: CASRRLVYGYTF. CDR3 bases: TGTGCCAGCAGGCGACTAGTTTATGGCTACACCTTC.

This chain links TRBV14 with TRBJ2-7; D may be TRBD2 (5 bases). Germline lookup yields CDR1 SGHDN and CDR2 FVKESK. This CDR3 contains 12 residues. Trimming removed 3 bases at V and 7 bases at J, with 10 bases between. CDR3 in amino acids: CASSHSEREQYF. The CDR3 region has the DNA TGTGCCAGCAGCCACTCCGAGCGGGAGCAGTACTTC.

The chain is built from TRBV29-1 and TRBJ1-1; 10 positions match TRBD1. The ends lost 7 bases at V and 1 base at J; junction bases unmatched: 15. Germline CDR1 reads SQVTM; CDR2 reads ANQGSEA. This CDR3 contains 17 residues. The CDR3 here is CSADPGTGVHGNTEAFF. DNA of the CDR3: TGCAGCGCTGACCCCGGGACAGGGGTCCATGGGAACACTGAAGCTTTCTTT.

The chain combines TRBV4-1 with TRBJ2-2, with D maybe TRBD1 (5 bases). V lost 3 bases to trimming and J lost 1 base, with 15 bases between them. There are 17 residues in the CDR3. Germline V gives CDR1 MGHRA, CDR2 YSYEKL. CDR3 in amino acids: CASSQQGLLQNTGELFF. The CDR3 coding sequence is TGCGCCAGCAGCCAGCAGGGTCTCCTCCAGAACACCGGGGAGCTGTTTTTT.

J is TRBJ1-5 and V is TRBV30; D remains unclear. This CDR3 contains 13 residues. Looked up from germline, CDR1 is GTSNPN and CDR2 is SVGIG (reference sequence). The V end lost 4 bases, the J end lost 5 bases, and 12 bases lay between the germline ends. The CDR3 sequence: CAWNRLADQPQHF. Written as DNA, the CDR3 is TGTGCCTGGAACCGCTTGGCGGATCAGCCCCAGCATTTT.

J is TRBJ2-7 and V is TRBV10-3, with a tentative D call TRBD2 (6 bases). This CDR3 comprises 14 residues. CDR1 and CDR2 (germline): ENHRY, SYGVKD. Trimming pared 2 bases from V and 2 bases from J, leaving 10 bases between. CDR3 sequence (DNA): TGTGCCATCAGTGAGGAAGGGGAGGCCTACGAGCAGTACTTC. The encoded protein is CAISEEGEAYEQYF.

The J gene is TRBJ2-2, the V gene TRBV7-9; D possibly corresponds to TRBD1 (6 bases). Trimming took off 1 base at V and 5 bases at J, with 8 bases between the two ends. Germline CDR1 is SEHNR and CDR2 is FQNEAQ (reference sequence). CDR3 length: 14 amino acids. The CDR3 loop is CASSLGTATGELFF. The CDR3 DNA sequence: TGTGCCAGCAGCTTAGGGACAGCGACCGGGGAGCTGTTTTTT.

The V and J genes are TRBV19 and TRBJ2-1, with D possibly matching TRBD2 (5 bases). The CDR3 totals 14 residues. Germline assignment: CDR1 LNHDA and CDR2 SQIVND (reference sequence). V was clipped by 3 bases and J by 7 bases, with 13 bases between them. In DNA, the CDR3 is TGTGCCAGTAGTATGAGAGGGCCGAGGAATGAGCAGTTCTTC. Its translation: CASSMRGPRNEQFF.

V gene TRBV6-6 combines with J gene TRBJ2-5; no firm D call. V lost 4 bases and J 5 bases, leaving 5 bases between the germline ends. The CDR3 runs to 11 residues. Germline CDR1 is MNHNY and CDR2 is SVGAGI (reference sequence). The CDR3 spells CASSSRETQYF. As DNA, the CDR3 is TGTGCCAGCAGTTCCAGGGAGACCCAGTACTTC.

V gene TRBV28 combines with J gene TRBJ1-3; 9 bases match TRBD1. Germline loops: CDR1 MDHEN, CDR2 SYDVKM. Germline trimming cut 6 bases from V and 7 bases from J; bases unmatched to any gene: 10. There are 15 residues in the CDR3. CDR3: CASRRTGVNGNTIYF. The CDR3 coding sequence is TGTGCCAGCAGACGGACAGGGGTGAATGGGAACACCATATATTTT. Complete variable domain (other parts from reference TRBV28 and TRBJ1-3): DVKVTQSSRYLVKRTGEKVFLECVQDMDHENMFWYRQDPGLGLRLIYFSYDVKMKEKGDIPEGYSVSREKKERFSLILESASTNQTSMYLCASRRTGVNGNTIYFGEGSWLTVV.

The CDR3 protein is CASSLYTKATDANEGTEAFF. CDR3 sequence (DNA): TGTGCCAGCAGCTTATACACCAAGGCGACAGACGCCAATGAAGGCACTGAAGCTTTCTTT. This chain connects TRBV11-3 to TRBJ1-1, with D perhaps matching TRBD1 (5 bases). The CDR3 extends over 20 amino acids. Trimming left V 2 bases short and J 4 bases short, with 29 bases between. Per germline, CDR1 SGHNT and CDR2 YENEEA.

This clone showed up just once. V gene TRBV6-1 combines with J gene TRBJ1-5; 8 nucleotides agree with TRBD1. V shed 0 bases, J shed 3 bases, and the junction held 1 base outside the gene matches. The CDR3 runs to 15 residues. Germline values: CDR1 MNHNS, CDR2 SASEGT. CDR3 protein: CASSEADRVNQPQHF. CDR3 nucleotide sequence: TGTGCCAGCAGTGAAGCGGACAGGGTCAATCAGCCCCAGCATTTT.